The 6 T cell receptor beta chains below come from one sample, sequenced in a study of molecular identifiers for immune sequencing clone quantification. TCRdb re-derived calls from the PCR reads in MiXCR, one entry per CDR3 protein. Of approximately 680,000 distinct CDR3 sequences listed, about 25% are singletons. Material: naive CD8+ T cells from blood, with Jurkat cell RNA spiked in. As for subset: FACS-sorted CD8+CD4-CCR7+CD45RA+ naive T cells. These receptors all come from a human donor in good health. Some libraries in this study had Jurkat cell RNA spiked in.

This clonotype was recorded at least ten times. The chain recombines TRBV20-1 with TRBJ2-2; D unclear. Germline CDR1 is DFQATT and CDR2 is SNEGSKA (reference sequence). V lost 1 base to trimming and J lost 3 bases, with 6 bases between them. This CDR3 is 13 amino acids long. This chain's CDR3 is CSARVLDTGELFF. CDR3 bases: TGCAGTGCTAGAGTACTGGACACCGGGGAGCTGTTTTTT.

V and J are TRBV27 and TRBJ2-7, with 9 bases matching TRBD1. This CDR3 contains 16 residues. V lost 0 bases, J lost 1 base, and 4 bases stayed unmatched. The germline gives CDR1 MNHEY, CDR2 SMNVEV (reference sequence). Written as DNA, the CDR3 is TGTGCCAGCAGTTTATCGATACAGGGGGCTTCCTACGAGCAGTACTTC. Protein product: CASSLSIQGASYEQYF.

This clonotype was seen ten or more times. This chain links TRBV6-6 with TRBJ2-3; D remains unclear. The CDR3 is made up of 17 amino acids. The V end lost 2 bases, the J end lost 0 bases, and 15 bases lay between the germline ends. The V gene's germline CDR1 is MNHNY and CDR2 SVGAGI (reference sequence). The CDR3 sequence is CASSYEGGSISTDTQYF. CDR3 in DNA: TGTGCCAGCAGTTACGAAGGCGGATCGATTAGCACAGATACGCAGTATTTT.

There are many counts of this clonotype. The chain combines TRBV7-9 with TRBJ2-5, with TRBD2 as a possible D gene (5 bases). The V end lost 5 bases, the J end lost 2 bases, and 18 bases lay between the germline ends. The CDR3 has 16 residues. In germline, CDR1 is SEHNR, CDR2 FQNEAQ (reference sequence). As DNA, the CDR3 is TGTGCCAGCAGCCCGCCAACCCCCGGGGTTCAAGAGACCCAGTACTTC. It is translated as CASSPPTPGVQETQYF.

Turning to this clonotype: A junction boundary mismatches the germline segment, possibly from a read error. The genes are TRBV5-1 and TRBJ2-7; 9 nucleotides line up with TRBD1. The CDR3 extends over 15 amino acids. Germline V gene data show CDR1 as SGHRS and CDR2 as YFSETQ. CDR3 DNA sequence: TGCGCCGGCAGCCGGACGGGACAGGGCTCCTACGAGCAGTACTTC. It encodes CAGSRTGQGSYEQYF.

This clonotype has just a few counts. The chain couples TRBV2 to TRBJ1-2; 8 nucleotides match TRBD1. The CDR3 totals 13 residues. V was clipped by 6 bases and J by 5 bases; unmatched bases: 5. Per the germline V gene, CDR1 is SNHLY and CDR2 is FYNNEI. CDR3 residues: CASRDREEYGYTF. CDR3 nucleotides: TGTGCCAGCAGGGACAGGGAGGAGTATGGCTACACCTTC.